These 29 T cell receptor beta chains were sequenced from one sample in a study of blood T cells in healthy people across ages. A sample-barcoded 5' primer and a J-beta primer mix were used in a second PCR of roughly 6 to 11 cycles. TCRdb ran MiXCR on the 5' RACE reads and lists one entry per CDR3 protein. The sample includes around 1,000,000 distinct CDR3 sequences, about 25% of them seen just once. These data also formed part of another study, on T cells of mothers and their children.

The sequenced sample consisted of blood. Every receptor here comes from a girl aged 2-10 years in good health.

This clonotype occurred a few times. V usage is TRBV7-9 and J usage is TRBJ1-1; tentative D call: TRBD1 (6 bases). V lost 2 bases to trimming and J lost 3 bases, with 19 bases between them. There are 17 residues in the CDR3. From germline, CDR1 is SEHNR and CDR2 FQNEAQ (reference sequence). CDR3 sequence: CASSLLVGGRAHTEAFF. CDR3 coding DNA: TGTGCCAGCAGCTTACTTGTAGGGGGGCGCGCACACACTGAAGCTTTCTTT.

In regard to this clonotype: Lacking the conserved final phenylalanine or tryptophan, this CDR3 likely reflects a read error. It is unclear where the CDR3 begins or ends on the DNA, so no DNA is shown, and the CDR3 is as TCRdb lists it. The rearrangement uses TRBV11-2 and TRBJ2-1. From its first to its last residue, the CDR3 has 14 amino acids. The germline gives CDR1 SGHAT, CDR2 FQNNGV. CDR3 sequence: CASSLEGSYNEQLL.

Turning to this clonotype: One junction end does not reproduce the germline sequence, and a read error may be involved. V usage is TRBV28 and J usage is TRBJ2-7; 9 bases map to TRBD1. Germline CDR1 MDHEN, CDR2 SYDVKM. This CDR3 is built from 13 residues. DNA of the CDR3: TGTGCCAGCAGTGAAAACGGACAGGGGATTACAAACTTC. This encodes CASSENGQGITNF.

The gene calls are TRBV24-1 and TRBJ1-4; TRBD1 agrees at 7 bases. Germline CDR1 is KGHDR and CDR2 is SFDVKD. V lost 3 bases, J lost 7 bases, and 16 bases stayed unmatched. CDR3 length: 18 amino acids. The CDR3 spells CATSDAGQGGSSGEKLFF. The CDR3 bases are TGTGCCACCAGTGATGCCGGCCAAGGGGGCAGCAGCGGTGAAAAACTGTTTTTT.

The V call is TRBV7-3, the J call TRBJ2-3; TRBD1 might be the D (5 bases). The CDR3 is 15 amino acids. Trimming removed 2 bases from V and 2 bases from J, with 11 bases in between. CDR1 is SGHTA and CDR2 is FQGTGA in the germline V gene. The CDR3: CASSLGQLYTDTQYF. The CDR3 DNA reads TGTGCCAGCAGCTTAGGACAACTTTACACAGATACGCAGTATTTT.

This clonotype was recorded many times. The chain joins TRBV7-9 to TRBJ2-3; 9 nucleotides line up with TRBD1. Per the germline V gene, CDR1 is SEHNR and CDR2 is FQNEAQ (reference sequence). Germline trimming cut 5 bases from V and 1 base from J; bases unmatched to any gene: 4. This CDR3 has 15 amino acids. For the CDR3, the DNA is TGTGCCAGCAGCCTCCGGACAGGGGGCACAGATACGCAGTATTTT. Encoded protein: CASSLRTGGTDTQYF.

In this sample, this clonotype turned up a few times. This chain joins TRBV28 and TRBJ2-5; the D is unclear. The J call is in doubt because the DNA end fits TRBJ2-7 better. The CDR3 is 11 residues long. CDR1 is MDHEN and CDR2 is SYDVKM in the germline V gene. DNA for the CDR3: TGTGCCAGCAGTGCTGCCAACGAGCAGTACTTC. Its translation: CASSAANEQYF.

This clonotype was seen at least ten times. The CDR3 region has the DNA TGTGCCAGCAGTGAACGGGAGCCCTCCTACAATGAGCAGTTCTTC. Translation gives CASSEREPSYNEQFF. The genes are TRBV2 and TRBJ2-1; D perhaps matches TRBD2 (6 bases). The germline gives CDR1 SNHLY, CDR2 FYNNEI. The CDR3 covers 15 residues. The V end was cut by 2 bases, the J end by 0 bases, with 8 bases between.

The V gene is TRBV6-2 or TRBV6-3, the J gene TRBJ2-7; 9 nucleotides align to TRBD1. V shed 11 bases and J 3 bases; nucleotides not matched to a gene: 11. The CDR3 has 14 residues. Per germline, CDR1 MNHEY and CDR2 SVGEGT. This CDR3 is CAVSRDRDYYEQYF. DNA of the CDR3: TGTGCCGTATCTCGGGACAGGGACTACTACGAGCAGTACTTC.

CDR3 bases: TGTGCCAGCAGCTGGCGGACTGCAGATACGCAGTATTTT. Translated: CASSWRTADTQYF. The genes are TRBV5-4 and TRBJ2-3; a possible D gene is TRBD2 (5 bases). The CDR3 length is 13 residues. The germline V gene has CDR1 SGHNT and CDR2 YYREEE (reference sequence). V was trimmed by 3 bases and J by 4 bases, leaving 9 bases between them.

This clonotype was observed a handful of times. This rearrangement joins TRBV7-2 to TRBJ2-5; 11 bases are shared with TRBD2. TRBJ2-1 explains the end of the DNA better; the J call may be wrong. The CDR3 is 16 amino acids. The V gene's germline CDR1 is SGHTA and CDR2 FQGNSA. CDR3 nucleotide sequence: TGTGCCAGCAGCCGTCCCGGGGCTAGCGGGGGGCATCTGCAGTTCTTC. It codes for CASSRPGASGGHLQFF.

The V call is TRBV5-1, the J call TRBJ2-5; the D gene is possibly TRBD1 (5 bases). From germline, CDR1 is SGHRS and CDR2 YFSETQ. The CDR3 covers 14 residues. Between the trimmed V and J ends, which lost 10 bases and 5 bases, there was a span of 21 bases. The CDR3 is CAGNTGRAQETQYF. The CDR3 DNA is TGCGCCGGCAACACAGGACGGGCACAGGAGACCCAGTACTTC.

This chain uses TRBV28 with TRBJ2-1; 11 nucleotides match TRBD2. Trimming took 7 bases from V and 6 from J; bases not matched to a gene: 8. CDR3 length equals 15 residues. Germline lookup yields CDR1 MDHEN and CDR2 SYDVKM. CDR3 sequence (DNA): TGTGCCAGCACCGAAAGGGGACTAGCGGCCAATGAGCAGTTCTTC. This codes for CASTERGLAANEQFF.

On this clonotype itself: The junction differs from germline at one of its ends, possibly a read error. Here the CDR3 reads CASGLYGDSTDTQYF. The CDR3 DNA is TGCGCCAGCGGCTTGTACGGGGATAGCACAGATACGCAGTATTTT. V usage is TRBV5-1 and J usage is TRBJ2-3; D might be TRBD2 (5 bases). CDR1 is SGHRS and CDR2 is YFSETQ in the germline V gene. The CDR3 spans 15 residues.

The DNA of the CDR3 is TGTGCCATCAGTGACGTGGGGGAGGCGACTAATGAAAAACTGTTTTTT. The encoded protein is CAISDVGEATNEKLFF. The chain uses TRBV10-3 and TRBJ1-4; D is perhaps TRBD1 (5 bases). Trimming stripped 3 bases from V and 2 bases from J, with 13 bases between. This CDR3 contains 16 residues. Germline V gives CDR1 ENHRY, CDR2 SYGVKD.

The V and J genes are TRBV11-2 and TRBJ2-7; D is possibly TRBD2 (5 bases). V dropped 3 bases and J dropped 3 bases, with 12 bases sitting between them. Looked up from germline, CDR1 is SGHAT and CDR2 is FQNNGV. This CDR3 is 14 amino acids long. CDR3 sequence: CASSFMGVDYEQYF. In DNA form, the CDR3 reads TGTGCCAGCAGCTTCATGGGAGTCGACTACGAGCAGTACTTC.

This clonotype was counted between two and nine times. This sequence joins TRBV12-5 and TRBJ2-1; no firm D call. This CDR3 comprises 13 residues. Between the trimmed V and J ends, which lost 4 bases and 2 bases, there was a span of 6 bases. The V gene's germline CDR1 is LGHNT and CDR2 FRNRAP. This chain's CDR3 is CASGSDAYNEQFF. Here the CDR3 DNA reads TGTGCTAGTGGTTCGGACGCCTACAATGAGCAGTTCTTC.

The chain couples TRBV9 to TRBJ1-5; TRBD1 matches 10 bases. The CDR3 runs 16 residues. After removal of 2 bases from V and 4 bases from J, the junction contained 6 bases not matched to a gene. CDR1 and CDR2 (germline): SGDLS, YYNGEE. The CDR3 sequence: CASSVRRQGANQPQHF. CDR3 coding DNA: TGTGCCAGCAGCGTTCGGAGACAGGGGGCAAATCAGCCCCAGCATTTT. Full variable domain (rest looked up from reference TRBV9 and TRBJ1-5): DSGVTQTPKHLITATGQRVTLRCSPRSGDLSVYWYQQSLDQGLQFLIQYYNGEERAKGNILERFSAQQFPDLHSELNLSSLELGDSALYFCASSVRRQGANQPQHFGDGTRLSIL.

The CDR3 sequence is CASSPGTGGAHTF. The CDR3 DNA reads TGTGCCAGCAGCCCGGGGACAGGGGGCGCCCACACCTTC. V is TRBV7-3 and J is TRBJ1-2, with 12 bases that match TRBD1. The CDR3 has 13 amino acids. V gave up 5 bases and J gave up 12 bases; unmatched junction bases: 7. Germline assignment: CDR1 SGHTA and CDR2 FQGTGA.

The CDR3 region is CASSQVGISEQYF. In nucleotides, the CDR3 is TGCGCCAGCAGCCAAGTTGGGATTTCTGAGCAGTACTTC. The chain is built from TRBV4-1 and TRBJ2-7, with no clear D. This CDR3 is built from 13 residues. The V end lost 1 base, the J end lost 7 bases, and 11 bases lay between the germline ends. Germline V lookup: CDR1 MGHRA, CDR2 YSYEKL.

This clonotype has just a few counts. CDR3 sequence: CASSAQQGSSNQPQHF. The CDR3, as DNA: TGTGCCAGCAGCGCCCAACAGGGGTCTAGCAATCAGCCCCAGCATTTT. The V call is TRBV7-2, the J call TRBJ1-5, with TRBD1 identical over 7 bases. The CDR3 runs 16 residues. With 5 bases clipped from V and 0 bases from J, the junction kept 7 bases outside the gene matches. Germline CDR1 reads SGHTA; CDR2 reads FQGNSA. The full variable domain, completed using reference TRBV7-2 and TRBJ1-5, is GAGVSQSPSNKVTEKGKDVELRCDPISGHTALYWYRQSLGQGLEFLIYFQGNSAPDKSGLPSDRFSAERTGGSVSTLTIQRTQQEDSAVYLCASSAQQGSSNQPQHFGDGTRLSIL.

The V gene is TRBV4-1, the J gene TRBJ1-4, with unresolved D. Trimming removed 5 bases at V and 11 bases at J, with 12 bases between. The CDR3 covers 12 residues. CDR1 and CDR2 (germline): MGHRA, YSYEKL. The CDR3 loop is CASSNPSGKLFF. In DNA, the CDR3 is TGCGCCAGCAGCAATCCCTCGGGGAAACTGTTTTTT.

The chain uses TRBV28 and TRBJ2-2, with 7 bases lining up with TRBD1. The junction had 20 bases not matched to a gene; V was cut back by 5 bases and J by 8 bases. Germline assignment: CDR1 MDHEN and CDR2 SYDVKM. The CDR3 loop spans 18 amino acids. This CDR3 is CASSLRGTGTAPTGELFF. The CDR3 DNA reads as TGTGCCAGCAGTCTCCGGGGCACTGGGACAGCGCCTACAGGGGAGCTGTTTTTT.

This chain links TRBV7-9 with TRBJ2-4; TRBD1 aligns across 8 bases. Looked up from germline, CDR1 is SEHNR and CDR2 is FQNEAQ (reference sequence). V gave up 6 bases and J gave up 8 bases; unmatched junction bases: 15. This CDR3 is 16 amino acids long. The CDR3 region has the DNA TGTGCCAGCAGTGAACCCTCAGGGGGCTTCAGGGACATTCAGTACTTC. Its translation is CASSEPSGGFRDIQYF. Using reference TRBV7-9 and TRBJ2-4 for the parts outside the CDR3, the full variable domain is DTGVSQNPRHKITKRGQNVTFRCDPISEHNRLYWYRQTLGQGPEFLTYFQNEAQLEKSRLLSDRFSAERPKGSFSTLEIQRTEQGDSAMYLCASSEPSGGFRDIQYFGAGTRLSVL.

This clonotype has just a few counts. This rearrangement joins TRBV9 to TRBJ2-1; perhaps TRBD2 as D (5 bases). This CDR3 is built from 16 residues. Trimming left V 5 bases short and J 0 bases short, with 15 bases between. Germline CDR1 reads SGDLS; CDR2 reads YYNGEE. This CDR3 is CASRNEGSSSYNEQFF. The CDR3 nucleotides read TGTGCCAGCAGAAACGAAGGGAGTAGCTCCTACAATGAGCAGTTCTTC.

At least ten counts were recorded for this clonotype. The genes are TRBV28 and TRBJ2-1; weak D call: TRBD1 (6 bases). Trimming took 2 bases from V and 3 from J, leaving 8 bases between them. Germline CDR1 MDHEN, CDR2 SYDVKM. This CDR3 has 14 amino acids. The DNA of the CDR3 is TGTGCCAGCAGTTTACAGGGGAACTACAATGAGCAGTTCTTC. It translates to CASSLQGNYNEQFF.

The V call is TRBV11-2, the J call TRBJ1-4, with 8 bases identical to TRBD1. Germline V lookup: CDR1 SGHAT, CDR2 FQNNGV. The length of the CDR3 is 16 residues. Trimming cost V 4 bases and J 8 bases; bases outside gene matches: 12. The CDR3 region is CASSSTTGGSGEKLFF. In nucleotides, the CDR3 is TGTGCCAGCAGCTCAACCACAGGGGGTTCGGGCGAAAAACTGTTTTTT.

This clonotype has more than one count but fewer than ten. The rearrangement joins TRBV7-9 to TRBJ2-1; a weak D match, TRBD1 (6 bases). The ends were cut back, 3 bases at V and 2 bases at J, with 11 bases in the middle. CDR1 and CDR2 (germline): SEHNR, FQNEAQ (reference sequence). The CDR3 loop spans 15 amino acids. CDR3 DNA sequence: TGTGCCAGCAGCTTTGTGACAGGAGCCTACAATGAGCAGTTCTTC. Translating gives CASSFVTGAYNEQFF.

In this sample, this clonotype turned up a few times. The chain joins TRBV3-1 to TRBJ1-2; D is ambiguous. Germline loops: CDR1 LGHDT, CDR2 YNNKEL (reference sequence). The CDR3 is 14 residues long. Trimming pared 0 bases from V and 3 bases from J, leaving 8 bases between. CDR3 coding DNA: TGTGCCAGCAGCCAAGATCGCCAGGACTATGGCTACACCTTC. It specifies CASSQDRQDYGYTF.